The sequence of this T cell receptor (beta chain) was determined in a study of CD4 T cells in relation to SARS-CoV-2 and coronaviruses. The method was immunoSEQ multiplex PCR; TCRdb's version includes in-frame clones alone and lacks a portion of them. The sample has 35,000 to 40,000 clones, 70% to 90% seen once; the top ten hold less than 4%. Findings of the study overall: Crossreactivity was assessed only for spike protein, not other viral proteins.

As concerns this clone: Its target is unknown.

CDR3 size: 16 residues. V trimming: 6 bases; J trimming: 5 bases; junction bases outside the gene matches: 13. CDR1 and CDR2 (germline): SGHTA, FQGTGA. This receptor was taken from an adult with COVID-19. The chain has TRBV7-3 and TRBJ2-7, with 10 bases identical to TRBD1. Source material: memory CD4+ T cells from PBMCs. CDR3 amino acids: CASRPRRTGGLNEQYF. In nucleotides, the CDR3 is TGTGCCAGCAGGCCTCGTCGGACAGGGGGACTTAACGAGCAGTACTTC.